One T cell receptor (beta chain) is described in this entry. CDR3 length: 16 amino acids. CDR1 SGDLS and CDR2 YYNGEE come from the germline V gene. V lost 2 bases to trimming and J lost 6 bases, with 17 bases between them. This sample stems from a study of STAT5B mutations in CD4+ large granular lymphocyte leukemia. Method: immunoSEQ multiplex PCR; TCRdb's copy keeps in-frame clones and lacks some. The repertoire holds 30,000 or so clones, with more than 75% as singletons. V and J are TRBV9 and TRBJ2-2; no definite D call. This receptor was identified in a human donor in good health. Material for sequencing was CD4+ T cells from blood buffy coats. CDR3 amino acids: CASSVRLGTTPGELFF. The CDR3 DNA reads TGTGCCAGCAGCGTCCGATTAGGAACCACACCCGGGGAGCTGTTTTTT.